Each of the 3 T cell receptor beta chains below was sequenced from the same sample in a study of T cells in Graves' hyperthyroidism and ophthalmopathy. Amplified TCR beta CDR3 regions derived from RNA transcripts. First-round RT-PCR of the TCR CDR3 relied on the HTBI primer set. A single record per CDR3 protein comes from TCRdb applying MiXCR to the multiplex PCR reads. The sample records about 460,000 distinct CDR3 sequences, about 20% being singletons. The sample taken for sequencing was blood. The receptors shown here come from a woman in her 70s with Graves' ophthalmopathy.

This clonotype was observed many times. The rearrangement uses TRBV20-1 and TRBJ2-2; 10 nucleotides agree with TRBD2. The CDR3 covers 16 residues. Germline lookup yields CDR1 DFQATT and CDR2 SNEGSKA (reference sequence). V trimming: 3 bases; J trimming: 6 bases; junction bases outside the gene matches: 10. The CDR3 sequence: CSASGGASGRPGELFF. DNA for the CDR3: TGCAGTGCTAGCGGTGGGGCTAGCGGGAGACCCGGGGAGCTGTTTTTT.

This chain joins TRBV24-1 and TRBJ2-2; the D gene could be TRBD1 or TRBD2 (6 bases each). This CDR3 comprises 17 residues. The germline V gene encodes CDR1 KGHDR and CDR2 SFDVKD. Deletions cut 0 bases from V and 2 bases from J, with 12 bases between. The CDR3, as DNA: TGTGCCACCAGTGATTTGCGGGGGACACATAACACCGGGGAGCTGTTTTTT. Translation: CATSDLRGTHNTGELFF.

This clonotype was observed a handful of times. V and J are TRBV5-1 and TRBJ1-4, with a tentative D call TRBD1 (6 bases). Trimming removed 3 bases from V and 5 bases from J, with 14 bases in between. This CDR3 region has 15 residues. Germline V gene lookup returns CDR1 SGHRS and CDR2 YFSETQ. The CDR3 DNA follows: TGCGCCAGCAGCTCGCTGGGGGCCCCAAATGAAAAACTGTTTTTT. The encoded protein is CASSSLGAPNEKLFF.